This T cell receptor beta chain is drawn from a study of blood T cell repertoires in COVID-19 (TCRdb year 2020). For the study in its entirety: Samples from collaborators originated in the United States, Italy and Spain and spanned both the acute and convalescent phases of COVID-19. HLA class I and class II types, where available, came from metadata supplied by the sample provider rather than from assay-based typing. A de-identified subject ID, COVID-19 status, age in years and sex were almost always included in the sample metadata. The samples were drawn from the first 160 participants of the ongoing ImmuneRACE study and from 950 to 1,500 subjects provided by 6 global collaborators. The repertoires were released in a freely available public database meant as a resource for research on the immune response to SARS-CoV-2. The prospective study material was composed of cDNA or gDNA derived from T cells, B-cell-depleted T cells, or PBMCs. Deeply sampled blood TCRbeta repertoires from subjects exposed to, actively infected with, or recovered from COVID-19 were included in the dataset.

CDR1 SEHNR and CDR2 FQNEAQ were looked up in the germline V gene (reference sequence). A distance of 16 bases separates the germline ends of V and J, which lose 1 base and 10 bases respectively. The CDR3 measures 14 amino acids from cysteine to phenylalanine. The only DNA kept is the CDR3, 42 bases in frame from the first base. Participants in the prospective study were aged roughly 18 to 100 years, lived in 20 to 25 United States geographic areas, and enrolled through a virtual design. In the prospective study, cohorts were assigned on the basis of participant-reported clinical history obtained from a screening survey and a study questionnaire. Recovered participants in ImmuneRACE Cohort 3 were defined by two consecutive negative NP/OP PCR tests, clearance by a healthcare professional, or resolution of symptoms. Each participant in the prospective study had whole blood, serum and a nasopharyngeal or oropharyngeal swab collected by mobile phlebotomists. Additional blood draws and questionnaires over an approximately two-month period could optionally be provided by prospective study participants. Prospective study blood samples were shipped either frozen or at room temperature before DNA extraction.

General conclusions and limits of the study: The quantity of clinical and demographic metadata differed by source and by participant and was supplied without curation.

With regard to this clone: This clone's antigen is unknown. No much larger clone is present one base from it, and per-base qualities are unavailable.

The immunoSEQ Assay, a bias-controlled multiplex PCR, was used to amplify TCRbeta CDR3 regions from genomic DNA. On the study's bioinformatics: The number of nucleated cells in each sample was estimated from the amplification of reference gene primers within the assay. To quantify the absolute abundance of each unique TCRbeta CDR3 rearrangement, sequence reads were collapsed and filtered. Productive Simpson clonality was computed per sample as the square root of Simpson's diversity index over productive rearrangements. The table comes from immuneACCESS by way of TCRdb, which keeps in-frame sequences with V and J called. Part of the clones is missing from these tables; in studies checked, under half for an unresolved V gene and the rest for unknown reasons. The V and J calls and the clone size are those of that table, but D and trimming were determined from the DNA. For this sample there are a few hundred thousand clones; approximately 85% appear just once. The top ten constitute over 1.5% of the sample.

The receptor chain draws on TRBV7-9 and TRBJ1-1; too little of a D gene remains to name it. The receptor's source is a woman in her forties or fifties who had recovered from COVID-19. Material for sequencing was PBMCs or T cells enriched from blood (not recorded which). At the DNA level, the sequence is TGTGCCAGCAGCTTAGTAGGGAGTCCTGGTGGAGCTTTCTTT. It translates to CASSLVGSPGGAFF.